Presented here are 14 T cell receptor beta chains from one specimen sequenced in a study of T cells in Graves' hyperthyroidism and ophthalmopathy (dated by TCRdb to between 2018 and 2021). Libraries came from multiplex PCR. Sequencing was carried out with an Illumina HiSeq 2000. The TCR beta CDR3 regions were amplified from the RNA transcripts. For the first round of RT-PCR on the TCR CDR3, the HTBI primer set was used together with the Qiagen OneStep RT-PCR kit. TCRdb cleaned the public reads at Q25 with fastp, built clones with MiXCR and kept in-frame beta chains. Each CDR3 protein appears once, grouped with its most common genes and DNA. The sample table lists under 350,000 distinct CDR3 sequences, 20% to 25% of them with a count of one. The ten most abundant clones make up around 45% of the sample. The sequencing input was blood. The receptor set was obtained from a woman aged 50 to 60 with Graves' hyperthyroidism.

The CDR3 DNA follows: TGTGCCAGTAGTATAGATGTGGCGGGGGCCACAGATACGCAGTATTTT. Encoded protein: CASSIDVAGATDTQYF. The rearrangement joins TRBV19 to TRBJ2-3; D may be TRBD2 (7 bases). CDR1 is LNHDA, CDR2 SQIVND, per germline (reference sequence). The CDR3 has 16 residues. With 0 bases removed from V and 2 bases from J, the gap between germline ends came to 12 bases.

This clonotype has ten or more counts. This chain connects TRBV7-9 to TRBJ2-3, with D possibly being TRBD1 (6 bases). The CDR3 runs to 15 residues. V lost 7 bases to trimming and J lost 1 base, with 15 bases between them. Germline loops: CDR1 SEHNR, CDR2 FQNEAQ (reference sequence). CDR3 nucleotides: TGTGCCAGCATCCTAATCAGGGGTGGCACAGATACGCAGTATTTT. Protein product: CASILIRGGTDTQYF.

Only a few counts were recorded for this clonotype. A much larger clone lies a single base off, so this may be a read error. The V and J genes are TRBV12-3 or TRBV12-4 and TRBJ1-1, with a tentative D call TRBD1 (5 bases). This CDR3 spans 15 amino acids. The CDR3: CASSTRTLMNTEPFF. The CDR3 bases are TGTGCCAGCAGTACCCGGACATTAATGAACACTGAACCTTTCTTT.

The V gene is TRBV12-3 or TRBV12-4, the J gene TRBJ1-2, with 8 nucleotides matching TRBD1. The CDR3 has 15 amino acids. V lost 6 bases to trimming and J lost 7 bases; unmatched junction nucleotides: 13. CDR3 amino acids: CASRRDGQGPSGYTF. The CDR3 DNA follows: TGTGCCAGCAGACGGGATGGACAGGGTCCCTCTGGCTACACCTTC.

V and J are TRBV28 and TRBJ1-5; D is possibly TRBD1 (5 bases). Germline V lookup: CDR1 MDHEN, CDR2 SYDVKM. This CDR3 has 14 amino acids. Trimming removed 3 bases from V and 3 bases from J, with 9 bases in between. The DNA for the CDR3 is TGTGCCAGCAGTTTTTGGGACTTCAATCAGCCCCAGCATTTT. Its protein product is CASSFWDFNQPQHF.

There are a few counts of this clonotype. The V call is TRBV20-1, the J call TRBJ2-1; the D gene is possibly TRBD2 (7 bases). This CDR3 is 14 amino acids long. Germline V gene data show CDR1 as DFQATT and CDR2 as SNEGSKA (reference sequence). Trimming stripped 5 bases from V and 6 bases from J, with 17 bases between. The CDR3 spells CSAPKGGGVNEQFF. For the CDR3, the DNA is TGCAGTGCTCCGAAGGGGGGGGGCGTCAATGAGCAGTTCTTC.

This rearrangement joins TRBV2 to TRBJ1-1; no reliable D call. Trimming removed 5 bases at V and 0 bases at J, with 16 bases between. Germline V lookup: CDR1 SNHLY, CDR2 FYNNEI. This CDR3 region has 16 residues. The CDR3 DNA reads as TGTGCCAGCAGTTCCCGGCAGGTTTACATGAACACTGAAGCTTTCTTT. Translating it yields CASSSRQVYMNTEAFF.

In this sample, this clonotype turned up many times. The CDR3 sequence: CSARDREGRYGYTF. The CDR3 DNA sequence: TGCAGTGCTAGGGACCGAGAAGGGCGCTATGGCTACACCTTC. This chain joins TRBV20-1 and TRBJ1-2; D not resolved. The V end was cut by 3 bases, the J end by 4 bases, with 15 bases between. The germline gives CDR1 DFQATT, CDR2 SNEGSKA (reference sequence). CDR3 size: 14 residues.

This clonotype was counted many times. The V and J genes are TRBV2 and TRBJ1-3, with a possible D match to TRBD1 (6 bases). The V gene's germline CDR1 is SNHLY and CDR2 FYNNEI. There are 16 residues in the CDR3. V gave up 6 bases and J gave up 1 base, with 16 bases separating them. CDR3 protein: CASSDPRGSSGNTIYF. The CDR3 DNA reads TGTGCCAGCAGCGATCCCAGGGGTTCTTCTGGAAACACCATATATTTT.

This clonotype has at least ten counts. J is TRBJ1-1 and V is TRBV9; 9 bases fit TRBD1. The V gene's germline CDR1 is SGDLS and CDR2 YYNGEE. V lost 3 bases and J lost 1; bases outside the gene matches: 4. CDR3 length: 15 residues. The CDR3 reads CASSGKDRGNTEAFF. As DNA, the CDR3 is TGTGCCAGCAGCGGAAAGGACAGGGGGAACACTGAAGCTTTCTTT.

This clonotype was observed at least ten times. The chain joins TRBV7-9 to TRBJ2-4; TRBD1 aligns across 10 bases. Unmatched junction bases numbered 4, after V lost 4 bases and J lost 4 bases. This CDR3 spans 15 amino acids. Germline V gives CDR1 SEHNR, CDR2 FQNEAQ (reference sequence). CDR3 region: CASSSRQGAKNIQYF. CDR3 nucleotide sequence: TGTGCCAGCAGCTCGAGACAGGGGGCGAAAAACATTCAGTACTTC.

Concerning this clonotype itself: At one boundary the junction diverges from the germline segment, which might be a read error. J is TRBJ1-5 and V is TRBV12-3 or TRBV12-4, with D possibly being TRBD1 (5 bases). CDR3 length: 14 residues. The CDR3, as DNA: TGTGCCAGCAGTTTATCAGGGAGCAATCAGCCCCGGCATTTT. This sequence encodes CASSLSGSNQPRHF.

Points on this clonotype: This may come from a read error, since a much larger clone is one base off. V usage is TRBV5-1 and J usage is TRBJ2-5; TRBD1 is a possible D gene (7 bases). This CDR3 is 17 amino acids long. Germline assignment: CDR1 SGHRS and CDR2 YFSETQ. The CDR3 here is CASSLAGGGALQETLYF. The CDR3 DNA follows: TGCGCCAGCAGCTTGGCCGGAGGGGGCGCTTTGCAAGAGACCCTGTACTTC.

The table lists this clonotype with many counts. V usage is TRBV24-1 and J usage is TRBJ2-3; D is undetermined. The V end was cut by 3 bases, the J end by 9 bases, with 15 bases between. Germline assignment: CDR1 KGHDR and CDR2 SFDVKD. The CDR3 sequence is 14 residues long. CDR3 sequence (DNA): TGTGCCACCAGTGATCCATCCTCCCCGGGCACGCAGTATTTT. Its protein is CATSDPSSPGTQYF.